Sequencing of this T cell receptor beta chain was carried out in a study of OX40 agonist ivuxolimab in advanced cancers. On the study more broadly: Partial responses were recorded for three patients, including one with hepatocellular carcinoma and two with cutaneous melanoma. Overall study results and limits: There were also nonresponders showing low normalized T-cell clonal expansion. Clonal expansion was among the lowest in partial responders at 0.1-3.0 mg/kg, especially CD8+.

TCRdb's table, derived via immunoSEQ multiplex PCR, lists solely in-frame clones and lacks some. The sample gives 75,000 to 100,000 clones, roughly 80% of which show up once; roughly 5.2% is in the top ten. Systemic immunosuppression or a history of autoimmune disease excluded patients. In the case of this clone: Its antigen is still unknown.

This clonotype was obtained from an adult with an advanced solid tumor such as melanoma, head and neck, liver or kidney cancer. The specimen comprised CD4+ or CD8+ T cells sorted from blood, sampled in a trial of the OX40 agonist ivuxolimab.

CDR3 in DNA: TGTGCCAGCAGCCGGGCCAGCGCCTACAATGAGCAGTTCTTC. Its protein is CASSRASAYNEQFF. This chain links TRBV14 with TRBJ2-1; unclear D gene. The germline gives CDR1 SGHDN, CDR2 FVKESK. Trimming took off 4 bases at V and 2 bases at J, with 9 bases between the two ends. The CDR3 totals 14 residues.